This paragraph reports one TCR beta chain. This sample also contains other DNA sequences that code for the same CDR3. Libraries were prepared by immunoSEQ multiplex PCR; TCRdb keeps only in-frame clonotypes and omits some of them. The sample gives fewer than 200,000 clones, approximately 84% of which show up once; under 3.5% is in the top ten. The data originate from a study of blood T cell repertoires in COVID-19. CDR1 MNHEY and CDR2 SVGAGI come from the germline V gene. V shed 1 base and J shed 0 bases, with 13 bases lying between them. CDR3 length: 16 residues. This chain links TRBV6-5 with TRBJ2-7; perhaps TRBD2 as D (5 bases). This sequence was found in a woman older than 75 with COVID-19, enrolled during active disease. Material: peripheral blood. The DNA of the CDR3 is TGTGCCAGCAGTTACTTTTGGAGGCGTATCTCCTACGAGCAGTACTTC. Its protein product is CASSYFWRRISYEQYF.